This T cell receptor beta chain was sequenced in a study of cytomegalovirus exposure and HLA in healthy donors. Overall study results and limits: Sequencing artifact likely explains a cluster of highly shared sequence variants.

About this clone: Its cognate antigen is unknown.

This CDR3 spans 15 amino acids. Trimming took 6 bases from V and 2 from J, leaving 16 bases between them. CDR1 is SGHKS and CDR2 is YYEKEE in the germline V gene (reference sequence). The PCR had 60 Vbeta and 13 Jbeta primers. Produced via immunoSEQ multiplex PCR; TCRdb's table is partial and in-frame only. The profile shows 150,000 to 200,000 clones, 77% of them singletons. V usage is TRBV5-5 and J usage is TRBJ2-3; D is uncertain. Source material: PBMCs. This TCR came from a female donor in good health and CMV-seronegative. CDR3: CASTHDPDITDTQYF. For the CDR3, the DNA is TGTGCCAGCACCCATGACCCCGACATCACAGATACGCAGTATTTT. The whole variable domain, filled in from reference TRBV5-5 and TRBJ2-3, reads DAGVTQSPTHLIKTRGQQVTLRCSPISGHKSVSWYQQVLGQGPQFIFQYYEKEERGRGNFPDRFSARQFPNYSSELNVNALLLGDSALYLCASTHDPDITDTQYFGPGTRLTVL.